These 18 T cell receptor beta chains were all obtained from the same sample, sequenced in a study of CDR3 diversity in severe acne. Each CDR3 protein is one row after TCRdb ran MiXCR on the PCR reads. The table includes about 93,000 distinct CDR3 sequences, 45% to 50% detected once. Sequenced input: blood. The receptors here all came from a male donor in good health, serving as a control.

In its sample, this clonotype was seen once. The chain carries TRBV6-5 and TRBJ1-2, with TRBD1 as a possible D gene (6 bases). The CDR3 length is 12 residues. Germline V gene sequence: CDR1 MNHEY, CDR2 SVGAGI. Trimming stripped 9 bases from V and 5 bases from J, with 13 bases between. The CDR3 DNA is TGTGCCAGTTCGAATCAGGGGTATGGCTACACCTTC. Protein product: CASSNQGYGYTF.

The CDR3 coding sequence is TGCAGTGCAGACCCGGGACAGGGGGACACTGAAGCTTTCTTT. Residues: CSADPGQGDTEAFF. This chain uses TRBV20-1 with TRBJ1-1, with TRBD1 identical over 11 bases. The germline CDR1 and CDR2 sequences are DFQATT and SNEGSKA (reference sequence). The CDR3 spans 14 residues. The V and J ends lost 6 bases and 3 bases, in that order; junction bases with no gene match: 6.

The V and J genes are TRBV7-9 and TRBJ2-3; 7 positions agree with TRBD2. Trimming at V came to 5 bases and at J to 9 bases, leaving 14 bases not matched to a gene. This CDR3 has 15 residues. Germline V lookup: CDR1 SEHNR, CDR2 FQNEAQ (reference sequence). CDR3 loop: CASSLQVTSFATQYF. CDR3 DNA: TGTGCCAGCAGCCTCCAGGTGACTAGCTTCGCCACGCAGTATTTT.

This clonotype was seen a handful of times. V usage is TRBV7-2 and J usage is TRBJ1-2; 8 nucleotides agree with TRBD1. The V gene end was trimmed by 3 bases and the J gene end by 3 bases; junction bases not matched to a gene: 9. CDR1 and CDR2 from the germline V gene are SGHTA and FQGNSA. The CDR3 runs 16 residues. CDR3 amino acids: CASSFGLQGADYGYTF. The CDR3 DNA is TGTGCCAGCAGCTTCGGATTGCAGGGGGCGGACTATGGCTACACCTTC.

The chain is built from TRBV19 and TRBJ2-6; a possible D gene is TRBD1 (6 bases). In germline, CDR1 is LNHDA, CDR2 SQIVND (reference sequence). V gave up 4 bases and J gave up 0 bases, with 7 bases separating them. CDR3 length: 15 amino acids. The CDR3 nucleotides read TGTGCCAGTAGTACCAGGGGCTCTGGGGCCAACGTCCTGACTTTC. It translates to CASSTRGSGANVLTF.

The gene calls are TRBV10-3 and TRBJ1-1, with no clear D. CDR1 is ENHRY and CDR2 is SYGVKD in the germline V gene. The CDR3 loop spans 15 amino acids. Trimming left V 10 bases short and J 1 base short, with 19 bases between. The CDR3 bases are TGTGCCAGCCGCACATTCCACCTTGGGAACACTGAAGCTTTCTTT. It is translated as CASRTFHLGNTEAFF.

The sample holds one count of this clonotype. Here the CDR3 reads CASNIGGETQYF. In DNA form, the CDR3 reads TGTGCCAGCAACATAGGGGGGGAGACCCAGTACTTC. The rearrangement uses TRBV2 and TRBJ2-5; D may match TRBD1 or TRBD2 (6 bases each). CDR3 length: 12 amino acids. In germline, CDR1 is SNHLY, CDR2 FYNNEI. The V gene lost 7 bases and the J gene lost 5 bases, with 11 bases spanning the gap. The variable domain in full, with the rest retrieved from reference TRBV2 and TRBJ2-5, is EPEVTQTPSHQVTQMGQEVILRCVPISNHLYFYWYRQILGQKVEFLVSFYNNEISEKSEIFDDQFSVERPDGSNFTLKIRSTKLEDSAMYFCASNIGGETQYFGPGTRLLVL.

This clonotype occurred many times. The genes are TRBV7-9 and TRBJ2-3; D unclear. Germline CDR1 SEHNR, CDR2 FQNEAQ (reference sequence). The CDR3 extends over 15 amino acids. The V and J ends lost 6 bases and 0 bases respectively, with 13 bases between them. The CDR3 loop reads CASSLTVASTDTQYF. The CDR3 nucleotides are TGTGCCAGCAGTCTTACGGTGGCTAGCACAGATACGCAGTATTTT.

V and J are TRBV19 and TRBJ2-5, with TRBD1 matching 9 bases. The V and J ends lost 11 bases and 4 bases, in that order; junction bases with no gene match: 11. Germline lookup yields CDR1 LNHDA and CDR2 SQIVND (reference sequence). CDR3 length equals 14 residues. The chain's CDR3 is CASSGTGTGETQYF. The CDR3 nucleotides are TGTGCCTCTTCCGGGACAGGGACCGGAGAGACCCAGTACTTC.

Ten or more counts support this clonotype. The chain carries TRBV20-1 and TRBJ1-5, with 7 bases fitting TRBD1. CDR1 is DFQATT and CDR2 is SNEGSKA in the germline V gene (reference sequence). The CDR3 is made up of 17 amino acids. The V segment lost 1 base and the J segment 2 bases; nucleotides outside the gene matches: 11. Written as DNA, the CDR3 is TGCAGTGCTAGAGCTACAGGGGAGCAGGTTGGCAATCAGCCCCAGCATTTT. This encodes CSARATGEQVGNQPQHF.

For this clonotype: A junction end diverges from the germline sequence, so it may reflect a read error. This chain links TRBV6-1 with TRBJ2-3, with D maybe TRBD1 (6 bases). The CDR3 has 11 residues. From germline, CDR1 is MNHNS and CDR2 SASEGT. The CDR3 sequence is CAISQGDTQYF. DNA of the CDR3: TGTGCCATCAGTCAGGGGGATACGCAGTATTTT.

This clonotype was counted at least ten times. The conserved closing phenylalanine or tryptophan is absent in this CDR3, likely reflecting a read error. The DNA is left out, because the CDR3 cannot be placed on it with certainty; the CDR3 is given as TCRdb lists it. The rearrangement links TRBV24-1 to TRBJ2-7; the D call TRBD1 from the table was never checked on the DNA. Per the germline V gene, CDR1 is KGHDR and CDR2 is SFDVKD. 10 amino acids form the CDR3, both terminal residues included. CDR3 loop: CATPRDSPTG.

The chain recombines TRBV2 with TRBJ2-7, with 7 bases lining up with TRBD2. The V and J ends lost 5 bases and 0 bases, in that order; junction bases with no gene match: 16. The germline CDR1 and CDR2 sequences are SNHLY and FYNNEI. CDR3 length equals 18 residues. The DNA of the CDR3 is TGTGCCAGCAGTAGTCAGCGGGACCCTGGGTCCCACTCCTACGAGCAGTACTTC. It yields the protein CASSSQRDPGSHSYEQYF.

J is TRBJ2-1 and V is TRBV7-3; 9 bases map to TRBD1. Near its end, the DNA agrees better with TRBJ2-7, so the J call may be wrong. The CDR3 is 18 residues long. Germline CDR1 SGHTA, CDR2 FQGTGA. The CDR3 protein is CASSLLPTGGQGSYEQYF. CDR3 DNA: TGTGCCAGCAGCTTACTACCGACAGGGGGACAGGGCTCCTACGAGCAGTACTTC.

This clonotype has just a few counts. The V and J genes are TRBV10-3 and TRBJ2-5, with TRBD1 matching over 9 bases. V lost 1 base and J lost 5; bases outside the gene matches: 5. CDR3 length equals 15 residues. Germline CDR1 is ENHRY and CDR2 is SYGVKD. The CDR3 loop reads CAISEWTGADETQYF. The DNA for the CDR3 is TGTGCCATCAGTGAGTGGACAGGGGCGGATGAGACCCAGTACTTC.

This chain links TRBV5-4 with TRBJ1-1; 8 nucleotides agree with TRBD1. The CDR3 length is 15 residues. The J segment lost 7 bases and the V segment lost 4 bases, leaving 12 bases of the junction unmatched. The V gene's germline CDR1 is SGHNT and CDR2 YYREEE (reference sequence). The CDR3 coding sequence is TGTGCCAGCAGCGAAAGGACAGGGACGGAGGGTGAAGCTTTCTTT. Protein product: CASSERTGTEGEAFF. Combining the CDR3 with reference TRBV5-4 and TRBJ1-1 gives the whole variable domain ETGVTQSPTHLIKTRGQQVTLRCSSQSGHNTVSWYQQALGQGPQFIFQYYREEENGRGNFPPRFSGLQFPNYSSELNVNALELDDSALYLCASSERTGTEGEAFFGQGTRLTVV.

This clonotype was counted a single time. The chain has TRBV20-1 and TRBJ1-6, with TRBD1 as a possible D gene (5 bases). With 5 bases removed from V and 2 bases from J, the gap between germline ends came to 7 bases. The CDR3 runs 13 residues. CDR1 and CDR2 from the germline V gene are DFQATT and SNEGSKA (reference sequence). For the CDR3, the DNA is TGCAGTGCTGGGGGTACCTATAATTCACCCCTCCACTTT. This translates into CSAGGTYNSPLHF.

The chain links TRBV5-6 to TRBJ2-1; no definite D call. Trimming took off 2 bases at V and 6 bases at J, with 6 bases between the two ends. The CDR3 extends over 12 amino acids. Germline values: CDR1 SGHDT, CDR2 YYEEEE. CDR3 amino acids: CASSFGGNEQFF. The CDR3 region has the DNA TGTGCCAGCAGCTTTGGTGGCAATGAGCAGTTCTTC.